This T cell receptor beta chain was recorded in a study of CD8 T cells in Susac syndrome. Random hexamers were used to reverse transcribe the RNA input (about 0.5 to 1 ug). Amplification of TCR beta CDR3 was carried out by immunoSEQ multiplex PCR, which covered 54 Vbeta and 13 Jbeta segments. MiXCR, applied by TCRdb to the immunoSEQ multiplex PCR reads, yields one record per CDR3 protein. The data contain approximately 120,000 distinct CDR3 sequences, 85% to 95% of them singletons. TCR beta sequences were obtained from blood CD8+ and CD4+ T cells. In contrast to the negatively isolated CD8+ and CD4+ T cells, TEMRA cells were FACS-enriched. Notes on the study in general: The study admitted that it had a relatively small number of individuals in its TCR sequencing and HLA analysis.

Comments on this clonotype: Its antigen is not identified.

The ends were cut back, 0 bases at V and 3 bases at J, with 10 bases in the middle. CDR3 length: 15 residues. CDR1 and CDR2 from the germline V gene are SGDLS and YYNGEE. The clonotype was recovered from a human donor with multiple sclerosis. The J gene is TRBJ2-1, the V gene TRBV9, with no clear D. The specimen sequenced was CD8+ T cells from PBMCs. The CDR3 nucleotides are TGTGCCAGCAGCGTAGCTACTGGGTACTACAATGAGCAGTTCTTC. This encodes CASSVATGYYNEQFF. Based on the CDR3 plus reference TRBV9 and TRBJ2-1, the full variable domain is DSGVTQTPKHLITATGQRVTLRCSPRSGDLSVYWYQQSLDQGLQFLIQYYNGEERAKGNILERFSAQQFPDLHSELNLSSLELGDSALYFCASSVATGYYNEQFFGPGTRLTVL.